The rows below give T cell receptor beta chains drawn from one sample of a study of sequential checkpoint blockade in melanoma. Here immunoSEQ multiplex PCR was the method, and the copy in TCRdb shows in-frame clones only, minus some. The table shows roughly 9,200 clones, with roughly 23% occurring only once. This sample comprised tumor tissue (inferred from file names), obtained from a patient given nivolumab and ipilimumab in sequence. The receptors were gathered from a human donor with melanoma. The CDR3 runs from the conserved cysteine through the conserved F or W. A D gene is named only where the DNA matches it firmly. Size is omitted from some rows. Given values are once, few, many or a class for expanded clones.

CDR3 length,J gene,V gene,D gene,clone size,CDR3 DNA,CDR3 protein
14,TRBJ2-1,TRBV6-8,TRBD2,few,TGTGCCAGCAGGACTAGCGGGGAGTACAATGAGCAGTTCTTC,CASRTSGEYNEQFF
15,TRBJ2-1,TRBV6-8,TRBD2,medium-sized,TGTGCCAGCAGCCGCCCACTAGCGGGGGGGCTTGAGCAGTTCTTC,CASSRPLAGGLEQFF
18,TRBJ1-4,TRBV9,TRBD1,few,TGTGCCAGCAGCTTCCGACCCCTTGGACAGGGGTTTAATGAAAAACTGTTTTTT,CASSFRPLGQGFNEKLFF
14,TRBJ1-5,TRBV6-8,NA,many,TGTGCCAGCAGTTACATCGAGAACGATCAGCCCCAGCATTTT,CASSYIENDQPQHF
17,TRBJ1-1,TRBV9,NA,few,TGTGCCAGCAGCGTAGTGGGGAGGGAGCGGGAGTGCACTGAAGCTTTCTTT,CASSVVGRERECTEAFF
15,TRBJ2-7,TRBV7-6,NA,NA,TGTGCCAGCAGCTTGGATTGGGCCGGGAGCTACGAGCAGTACTTC,CASSLDWAGSYEQYF
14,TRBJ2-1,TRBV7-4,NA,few,TGTGCCAGCAGCTTGGTACAGGTCTACAATGAGCAGTTCTTC,CASSLVQVYNEQFF
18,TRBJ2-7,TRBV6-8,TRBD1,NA,TGTGCCAGCAGTTACTCGATGAAAGATCGGACAGGGGCCTACGAGCAGTACTTC,CASSYSMKDRTGAYEQYF
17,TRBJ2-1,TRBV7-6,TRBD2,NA,TGTGCCAGCAGCTTAGGGTTAGCGGGGAGCTCCTACAATGAGCAGTTCTTC,CASSLGLAGSSYNEQFF
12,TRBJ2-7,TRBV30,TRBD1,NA,TGTGCCTGGAGTGTACAGGGGGACGAGCAGTACTTC,CAWSVQGDEQYF
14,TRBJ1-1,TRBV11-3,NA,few,TGTGCCAGCAGCTTAGGGGGCAGAAGCACTGAAGCTTTCTTT,CASSLGGRSTEAFF
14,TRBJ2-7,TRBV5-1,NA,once,TGCGCCAGCAGCTGGGGGGGGCTTTCACCCGAGCAGTACTTC,CASSWGGLSPEQYF
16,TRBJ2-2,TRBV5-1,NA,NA,TGCGCCAGCAGCTTGGAAGGCGGGGGCTACACCGGGGAGCTGTTTTTT,CASSLEGGGYTGELFF
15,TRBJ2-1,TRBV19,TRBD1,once,TGTGCCAGTAGTATTGGGCAGGGGGCCTACAATGAGCAGTTCTTC,CASSIGQGAYNEQFF
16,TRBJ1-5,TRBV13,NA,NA,TGTGCCAGCAGCTTGAACGGCAGGGATAGCAATCAGCCCCAGCATTTT,CASSLNGRDSNQPQHF
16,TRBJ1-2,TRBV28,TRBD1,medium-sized,TGTGCCAGCTGGCAATCCGGGACAGGGGTTTGGGATGGCTACACCTTC,CASWQSGTGVWDGYTF
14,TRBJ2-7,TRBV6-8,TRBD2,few,TGTGCCAGCAGTGTAGCGGGGTACACCTACGAGCAGTACTTC,CASSVAGYTYEQYF
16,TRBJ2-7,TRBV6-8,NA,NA,TGTGCCAGCAGTTTAGGACAGCCCTCTCTAATGTACGAGCAGTACTTC,CASSLGQPSLMYEQYF
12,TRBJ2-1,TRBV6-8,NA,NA,TGTGCCAGCAGTTACCGAGGGAATGAGCAGTTCTTC,CASSYRGNEQFF
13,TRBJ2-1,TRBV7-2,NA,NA,TGTGCCAGCAGCGGGGACAAACCTTATGAGCAGTTCTTC,CASSGDKPYEQFF
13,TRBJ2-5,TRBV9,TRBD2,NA,TGTGCCAGCCGACGGACTAGACAAGAGACCCAGTACTTC,CASRRTRQETQYF
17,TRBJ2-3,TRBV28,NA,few,TGTGCCAGCAGCACACGATGGGACTTCTCTAGCACAGATACGCAGTATTTT,CASSTRWDFSSTDTQYF
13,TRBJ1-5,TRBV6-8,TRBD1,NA,TGTGCCAGCAGTTACCGGACAGGTCAGCCCCAGCATTTT,CASSYRTGQPQHF
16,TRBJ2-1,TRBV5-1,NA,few,TGCGCCAGCAGCGGAACCGGGACAATCACCTACAATGAGCAGTTCTTC,CASSGTGTITYNEQFF
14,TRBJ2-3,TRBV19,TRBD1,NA,TGTGCCAGTAGCGACAGGGGAGACACAGATACGCAGTATTTT,CASSDRGDTDTQYF
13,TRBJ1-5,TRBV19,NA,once,TGTGCCAGCCTAGGCTGGGGTTCTCAGCCCCAGCATTTT,CASLGWGSQPQHF
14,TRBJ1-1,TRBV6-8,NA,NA,TGTGCCAGCAGTTCCTGGACCGGGGCCAGGGGAGCTTTCTTT,CASSSWTGARGAFF
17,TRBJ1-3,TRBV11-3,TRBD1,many,TGTGCCAGCAGCTTTTTGGCGGGACAGGAACGAGGAAACACCATATATTTT,CASSFLAGQERGNTIYF
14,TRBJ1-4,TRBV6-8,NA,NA,TGTGCCAGCAGTAGCCAGGCAACTAATGAAAAACTGTTTTTT,CASSSQATNEKLFF
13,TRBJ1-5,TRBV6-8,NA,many,TGTGCCAGCACAGACCTTAGCAATCAGCCCCAGCATTTT,CASTDLSNQPQHF
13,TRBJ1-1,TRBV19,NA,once,TGTGCCAGTAGTGGGACACACCCGGGGGAAGCTTTCTTT,CASSGTHPGEAFF
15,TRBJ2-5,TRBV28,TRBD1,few,TGTGCCAGCAGCCACGCCGGGACAGCCCAAGAGACCCAGTACTTC,CASSHAGTAQETQYF
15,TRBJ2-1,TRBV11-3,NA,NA,TGTGCCAGCAGCTTAGGGGCAGGGAACGGGAATGAGCAGTTCTTC,CASSLGAGNGNEQFF
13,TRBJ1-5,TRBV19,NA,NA,TGTGCCAGTAGTATGGACGGCAATCAGCCCCAGCATTTT,CASSMDGNQPQHF
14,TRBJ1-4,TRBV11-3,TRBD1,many,TGTGCCAGCAGCTTCGGGACAGTGGGTGAAAAACTGTTTTTT,CASSFGTVGEKLFF
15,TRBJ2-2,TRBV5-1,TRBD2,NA,TGCGCCAGCAGCCTAGCGGGGGAGAACACCGGGGAGCTGTTTTTT,CASSLAGENTGELFF
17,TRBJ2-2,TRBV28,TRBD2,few,TGTGCCAGCAGTTCTCTAGCGGGGGGAACGAACACCGGGGAGCTGTTTTTT,CASSSLAGGTNTGELFF
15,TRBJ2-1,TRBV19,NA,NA,TGTGCCAGTACTGGGGGGGCCTCATTCGGCAATGAGCAGTTCTTC,CASTGGASFGNEQFF
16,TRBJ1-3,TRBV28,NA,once,TGTGCCAGCAGTTTTTTGGGGGGCGCGGGGGGAAACACCATATATTTT,CASSFLGGAGGNTIYF
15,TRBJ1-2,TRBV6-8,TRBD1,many,TGTGCCAGCAGTTACACAGGGGACTCTAACTATGGCTACACCTTC,CASSYTGDSNYGYTF
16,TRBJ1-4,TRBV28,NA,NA,TGTGCCAGCAGTTTTTTCGGGGGGTCGGGGGCTGAAAAACTGTTTTTT,CASSFFGGSGAEKLFF